This TCR beta chain was found in a study of CD8+ T cells in alopecia areata. About the research overall: For the treated group, dosing was oral tofacitinib at 5 to 10 mg twice daily. Severity of treated patients was scored by affected scalp percentage.

Study conclusions and caveats: Sequence data from scalp samples additionally include resident alphabeta T cells of normal skin.

RNA extraction and reverse transcription yielded cDNA as sequencing template. Repertoires were generated with immunoSEQ multiplex PCR, while TCRdb's copy carries only in-frame clones and drops some. Of around 200,000 clones listed, roughly three fifths were seen once; the top ten hold around an eighth. Treatment here: oral pan-JAK inhibitor, 5-10 mg twice daily. PBMC-derived CD4+ and CD8+ T cells were sorted. Regarding this clone: Its target is not known.

This CDR3 comprises 15 residues. With 2 bases removed from V and 2 bases from J, the gap between germline ends came to 13 bases. Germline CDR1 and CDR2: KGHSH and LQKENI. Specimen: CD8+ T cells sorted from blood, collected at week 24, from a patient treated with tofacitinib. The chain recombines TRBV18 with TRBJ2-7; D uncertain. This clonotype was sampled from a human donor with alopecia areata. The CDR3 protein is CASSPGRRDPYEQYF. CDR3 coding DNA: TGTGCCAGCTCACCAGGAAGAAGGGATCCCTACGAGCAGTACTTC.